This TCR beta chain was retrieved from a study of blood T cell repertoires in COVID-19. About the study: Specimens from acute and convalescent COVID-19 originated in the United States, Italy and Spain. T cells, B-cell-depleted T cells, or PBMCs supplied cDNA or gDNA.

The table came from immunoSEQ multiplex PCR; TCRdb's copy has only in-frame clones and leaves some out. The data show roughly 190,000 clones, around nine tenths seen once. This clone was counted once. The CDR3 consists of 14 residues. Trimming shortened V by 6 bases and J by 5 bases, and 19 bases separated the two germline ends. The germline CDR1 and CDR2 sequences are SQVTM and ANQGSEA. Study members were between roughly 18 and 89 years old and lived in 24 US regions. Assignments of participants to cohorts depended upon their own reported clinical history. This TCR came from a woman aged 18-29 years who had recovered from COVID-19. Material: PBMCs or T cells enriched from blood (not recorded which). This rearrangement joins TRBV29-1 to TRBJ1-1; D may be TRBD1 (5 bases). CDR3 sequence (DNA): TGCAGCGTAACCGGGACTCTCGGGAGGACTGAAGCTTTCTTT. As protein: CSVTGTLGRTEAFF.